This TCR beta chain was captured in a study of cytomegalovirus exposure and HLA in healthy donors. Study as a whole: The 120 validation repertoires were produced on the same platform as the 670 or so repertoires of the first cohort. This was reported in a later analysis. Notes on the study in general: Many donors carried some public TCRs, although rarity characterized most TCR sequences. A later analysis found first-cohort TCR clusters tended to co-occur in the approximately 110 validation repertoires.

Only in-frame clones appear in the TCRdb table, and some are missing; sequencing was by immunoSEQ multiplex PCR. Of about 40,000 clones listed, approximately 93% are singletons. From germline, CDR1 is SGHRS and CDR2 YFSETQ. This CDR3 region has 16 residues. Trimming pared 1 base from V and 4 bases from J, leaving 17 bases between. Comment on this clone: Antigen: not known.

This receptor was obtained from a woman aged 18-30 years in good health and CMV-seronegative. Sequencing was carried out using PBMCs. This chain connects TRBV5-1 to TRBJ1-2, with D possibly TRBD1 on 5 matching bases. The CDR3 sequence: CASSLSGGAKIYGYTF. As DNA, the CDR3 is TGCGCCAGCAGCTTGAGTGGTGGGGCTAAGATCTATGGCTACACCTTC.